Following are 31 T cell receptor beta chains from one sample sequenced in a study of blood T cells in healthy people across ages. Primers used in a second PCR of about 6 to 11 cycles were a sample-barcoded 5' primer and a J-beta primer mix. One entry per CDR3 protein results from TCRdb running MiXCR on the 5' RACE reads. The sample holds 450,000 to 700,000 distinct CDR3 sequences, 27% seen once. The sequenced sample was blood. These receptors were taken from a woman in her sixties or seventies in good health.

The chain joins TRBV6-5 to TRBJ1-2; a weak D match, TRBD1 (6 bases). There are 15 residues in the CDR3. Germline loops: CDR1 MNHEY, CDR2 SVGAGI. Trimming took 0 bases from V and 0 from J, leaving 8 bases between them. CDR3 nucleotide sequence: TGTGCCAGCAGTTACTCGGGGGCCCCTAACTATGGCTACACCTTC. Encoded protein: CASSYSGAPNYGYTF.

CDR3 nucleotide sequence: TGTGCCAGCAGTTACGTCGGGCGCGGGGGAGAGACCCAGTACTTC. Its protein product is CASSYVGRGGETQYF. The chain employs TRBV6-6 and TRBJ2-5, with 7 bases aligning to TRBD2. This CDR3 contains 15 residues. Germline CDR1 MNHNY, CDR2 SVGAGI (reference sequence). With 2 bases clipped from V and 4 bases from J, the junction kept 7 bases outside the gene matches.

Worth noting for this clonotype: This may come from a read error, since a much larger clone is one base off. The CDR3 DNA follows: TGTGCCAGCAGCCAAGATGTGGCAGGCTCCTACGAGCAGTACTTC. This gives the protein CASSQDVAGSYEQYF. The chain employs TRBV4-2 and TRBJ2-7; the D is unclear. There are 15 residues in the CDR3. Germline V lookup: CDR1 LGHNA, CDR2 YNFKEQ. Trimming shortened V by 0 bases and J by 0 bases, and 9 bases separated the two germline ends.

J is TRBJ2-7 and V is TRBV7-3; 12 bases map to TRBD1. After removal of 5 bases from V and 5 bases from J, the junction contained 7 bases not matched to a gene. The CDR3 is 15 amino acids. Germline-derived CDR1 and CDR2 are SGHTA and FQGTGA. The CDR3 protein is CASSKTGQGAHEQYF. The CDR3 DNA reads TGTGCCAGCAGCAAAACGGGACAGGGGGCTCACGAGCAGTACTTC.

This clonotype was counted many times. The chain has TRBV10-3 and TRBJ2-3; no clear D. Trimming stripped 7 bases from V and 0 bases from J, with 11 bases between. Germline CDR1 reads ENHRY; CDR2 reads SYGVKD. The CDR3 covers 14 residues. CDR3 region: CAITQRASTDTQYF. The CDR3 coding sequence is TGTGCCATCACCCAGCGAGCTAGCACAGATACGCAGTATTTT.

The rearrangement uses TRBV6-5 and TRBJ2-1, with TRBD2 matching over 7 bases. The length of the CDR3 is 13 residues. V lost 7 bases and J lost 7; bases outside the gene matches: 7. CDR1 and CDR2 (germline): MNHEY, SVGAGI. CDR3 residues: CASTRLAANEQFF. The CDR3, as DNA: TGTGCCAGCACCAGACTAGCCGCTAATGAGCAGTTCTTC.

The chain links TRBV4-1 to TRBJ2-1, with 7 bases lining up with TRBD1. Germline values: CDR1 MGHRA, CDR2 YSYEKL. The CDR3 spans 15 residues. J lost 8 bases, V lost 1 base, and 8 bases had no gene match. The CDR3 spells CASSQAIGGIDEQFF. CDR3 bases: TGCGCCAGCAGCCAAGCTATAGGGGGCATTGATGAGCAGTTCTTC.

The chain couples TRBV12-3 or TRBV12-4 to TRBJ2-2; unclear D gene. The CDR3 sequence is 16 residues long. V was pared by 2 bases and J by 1 base, with 11 bases between. The CDR3 protein is CASSLSLAGNTGELFF. The CDR3 nucleotides are TGTGCCAGCAGTTTAAGTTTGGCAGGGAACACCGGGGAGCTGTTTTTT.

This clonotype was picked up one time. The chain carries TRBV10-2 and TRBJ2-7, with TRBD2 matching 8 bases. Looked up from germline, CDR1 is WSHSY and CDR2 is SAAADI. The J segment lost 0 bases and the V segment lost 7 bases, leaving 5 bases of the junction unmatched. The CDR3 loop spans 14 amino acids. DNA of the CDR3: TGCGCCAGCATTAATAGCGGGGTCTCCTACGAGCAGTACTTC. Residues: CASINSGVSYEQYF.

The table lists this clonotype with many counts. V and J are TRBV5-5 and TRBJ2-5, with D unclear. Germline CDR1 and CDR2: SGHKS and YYEKEE (reference sequence). The CDR3 is made up of 16 amino acids. Trimming stripped 4 bases from V and 2 bases from J, with 18 bases between. CDR3 protein: CASSVPPVGEQETQYF. CDR3 DNA: TGTGCCAGCAGCGTCCCCCCAGTCGGAGAACAAGAGACCCAGTACTTC.

V gene TRBV12-3 or TRBV12-4 combines with J gene TRBJ2-7; 8 bases fit TRBD2. The CDR3 consists of 13 residues. The V gene end was trimmed by 4 bases and the J gene end by 4 bases; junction bases not matched to a gene: 3. For the CDR3, the DNA is TGTGCCAGCAGTTCGGGGGGGGTATACGAGCAGTACTTC. This sequence encodes CASSSGGVYEQYF.

This clonotype was counted only a few times. The J gene is TRBJ2-7, the V gene TRBV11-1, with a weak D call TRBD1 (6 bases). The V gene lost 0 bases and the J gene lost 4 bases, with 19 bases spanning the gap. The CDR3 runs to 17 residues. Germline assignment: CDR1 SGHAT and CDR2 FQDESV (reference sequence). The CDR3 loop reads CASSLAFGQIKSYEQYF. CDR3 DNA: TGTGCCAGCAGCTTAGCCTTCGGACAGATAAAATCGTACGAGCAGTACTTC.

This chain links TRBV20-1 with TRBJ1-2; tentative D call: TRBD1 (6 bases). V dropped 6 bases and J dropped 5 bases, with 10 bases sitting between them. Germline loops: CDR1 DFQATT, CDR2 SNEGSKA (reference sequence). The CDR3 is 11 amino acids. CDR3: CSATGLYGYTF. The CDR3 nucleotides read TGCAGTGCCACAGGGCTTTATGGCTACACCTTC.

This clonotype came up a few times. Relative to the germline gene, one junction end is altered; a read error may explain this. This chain joins TRBV3-1 and TRBJ2-5, with 9 bases matching TRBD2. CDR1 is LGHDT, CDR2 YNNKEL, per germline (reference sequence). The CDR3 sequence is 11 residues long. The DNA of the CDR3 is TGTGCCAGCAGCCAATTAGCGGGGGTGTTCTTC. This encodes CASSQLAGVFF.

This clonotype was detected only once. This chain connects TRBV20-1 to TRBJ1-2; the match to TRBD1 covers 10 bases. Unmatched junction bases numbered 9, after V lost 3 bases and J lost 8 bases. Germline values: CDR1 DFQATT, CDR2 SNEGSKA (reference sequence). The CDR3 loop spans 14 amino acids. For the CDR3, the DNA is TGCAGTGCTAGGCCTATTGGGACAGGGGTCGGCTACACCTTC. Translation: CSARPIGTGVGYTF.

This clonotype was counted only a few times. V is TRBV5-6 and J is TRBJ1-5; D perhaps matches TRBD1 (5 bases). The CDR3 length is 14 residues. Germline V CDR1 and CDR2: SGHDT, YYEEEE. V shed 0 bases and J shed 6 bases, with 10 bases lying between them. CDR3 sequence (DNA): TGTGCCAGCAGCTTGGGCAGGGTAACTCAGCCCCAGCATTTT. Its translation: CASSLGRVTQPQHF.

This clonotype has more than one count but fewer than ten. J is TRBJ2-5 and V is TRBV20-1; D perhaps matches TRBD2 (6 bases). V was clipped by 5 bases and J by 1 base, with 14 bases between them. The CDR3 is made up of 14 amino acids. CDR1 is DFQATT, CDR2 SNEGSKA, per germline (reference sequence). The CDR3 reads CSAHRAGLQETQYF. CDR3 bases: TGCAGTGCTCACCGAGCGGGCCTCCAAGAGACCCAGTACTTC.

The chain joins TRBV14 to TRBJ2-1; the match to TRBD2 covers 7 bases. Germline-derived CDR1 and CDR2 are SGHDN and FVKESK. V shed 0 bases, J shed 3 bases, and the junction held 14 bases outside the gene matches. CDR3 length: 19 amino acids. CDR3 protein: CASSQDWGGSGTFYNEQFF. CDR3 in DNA: TGTGCCAGCAGCCAAGATTGGGGGGGTAGCGGTACATTCTACAATGAGCAGTTCTTC.

This chain joins TRBV7-9 and TRBJ2-1; TRBD2 agrees at 7 bases. V gave up 2 bases and J gave up 8 bases; unmatched junction bases: 3. The CDR3 loop spans 13 amino acids. The germline V gene has CDR1 SEHNR and CDR2 FQNEAQ (reference sequence). The CDR3 reads CASSLSREDEQFF. As DNA, the CDR3 is TGTGCCAGCAGCTTATCCCGGGAGGATGAGCAGTTCTTC.

Only a few counts were recorded for this clonotype. The chain is built from TRBV5-1 and TRBJ2-3; D might be TRBD1 (5 bases). Germline loops: CDR1 SGHRS, CDR2 YFSETQ. Trimming removed 0 bases at V and 2 bases at J, with 10 bases between. The CDR3 sequence is 15 residues long. The CDR3 sequence: CASSLAPGITDTQYF. The CDR3 region has the DNA TGCGCCAGCAGCTTGGCTCCAGGGATCACAGATACGCAGTATTTT.

Only a few counts were recorded for this clonotype. This chain joins TRBV12-3 or TRBV12-4 and TRBJ1-2; D is unclear. This CDR3 contains 9 residues. V was cut by 8 bases and J by 7 bases, with 5 bases left in between. The CDR3 sequence is CASGRGYTF. CDR3 DNA: TGTGCCAGCGGGCGTGGCTACACCTTC.

This clonotype has just a few counts. The chain has TRBV18 and TRBJ2-5; tentatively, D is TRBD1 (6 bases). From germline, CDR1 is KGHSH and CDR2 LQKENI. Trimming stripped 1 base from V and 1 base from J, with 10 bases between. CDR3 length: 15 amino acids. The CDR3 nucleotides read TGTGCCAGCTCACCACTGATGGACAGCCAAGAGACCCAGTACTTC. It encodes CASSPLMDSQETQYF.

The rearrangement links TRBV28 to TRBJ1-2, with a possible D match to TRBD1 (5 bases). V lost 2 bases and J 5 bases, leaving 12 bases between the germline ends. CDR3 length: 14 amino acids. CDR1 is MDHEN and CDR2 is SYDVKM in the germline V gene. CDR3 amino acids: CASSLTAGTYGYTF. In DNA, the CDR3 is TGTGCCAGCAGTTTAACGGCAGGGACTTATGGCTACACCTTC.

This clonotype was counted between two and nine times. J is TRBJ1-1 and V is TRBV20-1; D is unresolved. The CDR3 is made up of 12 amino acids. The ends were cut back, 2 bases at V and 1 base at J, with 5 bases in the middle. Germline CDR1 and CDR2: DFQATT and SNEGSKA (reference sequence). This chain's CDR3 is CSARRGNTEAFF. The CDR3 nucleotides read TGCAGTGCTAGAAGAGGGAACACTGAAGCTTTCTTT.

CDR3 nucleotide sequence: TGCGCCAGCAGCGTAGTTGGGCAGCCCCAAGAGACCCAGTACTTC. It is translated as CASSVVGQPQETQYF. The V gene is TRBV5-1, the J gene TRBJ2-5; no clear D gene. The CDR3 covers 15 residues. V was cut by 4 bases and J by 1 base, with 14 bases left in between. From germline, CDR1 is SGHRS and CDR2 YFSETQ.

The chain recombines TRBV7-2 with TRBJ2-3; D unclear. The CDR3 has 13 residues. V was shortened by 0 bases and J by 8 bases, with 9 bases between the two germline ends. Germline CDR1 reads SGHTA; CDR2 reads FQGNSA. The CDR3 DNA reads as TGTGCCAGCAGCTTAGCGCTTGGTGCTACGCAGTATTTT. This translates into CASSLALGATQYF.

This clonotype turned up a few times. The chain employs TRBV24-1 and TRBJ2-6; no reliable D call. Trimming pared 5 bases from V and 4 bases from J, leaving 8 bases between. The CDR3 contains 14 residues. CDR1 is KGHDR, CDR2 SFDVKD, per germline. CDR3 region: CATSGRSGANVLTF. CDR3 nucleotide sequence: TGTGCCACCAGTGGTAGGTCCGGGGCCAACGTCCTGACTTTC.

This clonotype was picked up a small number of times. The chain employs TRBV5-1 and TRBJ1-3; tentatively, D is TRBD1 (6 bases). The CDR3 consists of 16 residues. Germline V lookup: CDR1 SGHRS, CDR2 YFSETQ. V was pared by 4 bases and J by 4 bases, with 18 bases between. The CDR3 region has the DNA TGCGCCAGCAGCATTCCCTCAGGGGCTTCGGGAAACACCATATATTTT. Its protein is CASSIPSGASGNTIYF.

The J gene is TRBJ1-4, the V gene TRBV6-5; D perhaps matches TRBD1 (6 bases). The CDR3 covers 17 residues. V was cut by 0 bases and J by 0 bases, with 11 bases left in between. CDR1 is MNHEY and CDR2 is SVGAGI in the germline V gene. The CDR3 loop is CASSYSMRGATNEKLFF. CDR3 DNA sequence: TGTGCCAGCAGTTACTCTATGAGGGGGGCAACTAATGAAAAACTGTTTTTT.

The chain employs TRBV5-6 and TRBJ2-7, with D tentatively TRBD2 (7 bases). The length of the CDR3 is 14 residues. The ends were cut back, 3 bases at V and 2 bases at J, with 12 bases in the middle. CDR1 is SGHDT and CDR2 is YYEEEE in the germline V gene. In DNA form, the CDR3 reads TGTGCCAGCAGCTCCCGGGGGGCTACCTACGAGCAGTACTTC. Encoded protein: CASSSRGATYEQYF.

The CDR3 bases are TGTGCCAGCAGCTCACAGACAGGGGAGGGGGAAGATACGCAGTATTTT. It translates to CASSSQTGEGEDTQYF. This sequence joins TRBV11-2 and TRBJ2-3; possible D gene TRBD1, 8 bases. The CDR3 has 16 amino acids. The germline CDR1 and CDR2 sequences are SGHAT and FQNNGV. V lost 4 bases and J 5 bases, leaving 19 bases between the germline ends.